The rows below give T cell receptor beta chains drawn from one sample of a study of cytomegalovirus exposure and HLA in healthy donors. Clones were read by immunoSEQ multiplex PCR, and TCRdb kept only the in-frame ones, dropping some. Recorded for this sample: some 75,000 clones. The sample consisted of PBMCs. Every receptor here comes from a female donor in good health and CMV-seropositive. The CDR3 runs from the conserved cysteine through the conserved F or W. The D gene is left open where the match is weak.

D gene: TRBD2; J gene: TRBJ2-7; V gene: TRBV30; CDR3 DNA: TGTGCCTGGACGGGGGGTCGGGGGTACGAGCAGTACTTC; CDR3 protein: CAWTGGRGYEQYF
D gene: -; J gene: TRBJ2-7; V gene: TRBV28; CDR3 DNA: TGTGCCAGCAGGGCAGGCTACGAGCAGTACTTC; CDR3 protein: CASRAGYEQYF
D gene: -; J gene: TRBJ1-1; V gene: TRBV7-9; CDR3 DNA: TGTGCCAGCATCCGGACAGAGAACACTGAAGCTTTCTTT; CDR3 protein: CASIRTENTEAFF
D gene: TRBD2; J gene: TRBJ2-2; V gene: TRBV30; CDR3 DNA: TGTGCCTGGCGGGAGGGCGGGACCGGGGAGCTGTTTTTT; CDR3 protein: CAWREGGTGELFF
D gene: TRBD1; J gene: TRBJ2-1; V gene: TRBV7-8; CDR3 DNA: TGTGCCAGCAGCTTTCGGGACAGGACCTACAATGAGCAGTTCTTC; CDR3 protein: CASSFRDRTYNEQFF
D gene: TRBD1; J gene: TRBJ2-7; V gene: TRBV6-1; CDR3 DNA: TGTGCCAGCAGTACGACAGGGGGCCGAGGGGAGCAGTACTTC; CDR3 protein: CASSTTGGRGEQYF
D gene: -; J gene: TRBJ1-5; V gene: TRBV7-8; CDR3 DNA: TGTGCCAGCAGCTTAGGCGGAGGTGTGGCGGAGGAGCCCCAGCATTTT; CDR3 protein: CASSLGGGVAEEPQHF
D gene: -; J gene: TRBJ1-1; V gene: TRBV2; CDR3 DNA: TGTGCCAGCAGTGAACGAGGGTTTGAAGCTTTCTTT; CDR3 protein: CASSERGFEAFF
D gene: -; J gene: TRBJ2-7; V gene: TRBV5-1; CDR3 DNA: TGCGCCAGCAGCTTGGGGTACGAGCAGTACTTC; CDR3 protein: CASSLGYEQYF
D gene: -; J gene: TRBJ1-5; V gene: TRBV6-1; CDR3 DNA: TGTGCCAGCAGTGAGCGACAGCAGCCCCAGCATTTT; CDR3 protein: CASSERQQPQHF
D gene: -; J gene: TRBJ1-2; V gene: TRBV27; CDR3 DNA: TGTGCCAGCAGAGCGGGCCGGAGAGCCGTCTTC; CDR3 protein: CASRAGRRAVF